Each of the 24 T cell receptor beta chains below was sequenced from the same sample in a study of T cell responses to AZD1222 COVID-19 vaccine. The repertoire was sequenced with immunoSEQ multiplex PCR; TCRdb's copy has only in-frame clones and lacks some. The sample includes roughly 100,000 clones, roughly nine tenths of them seen just once. The sample in question was peripheral blood, obtained on day 0 of AZD1222 vaccination. The receptors derive from an adult in good health.

This clone was counted once. The chain recombines TRBV30 with TRBJ1-1; 7 nucleotides align to TRBD1. Trimming at V came to 3 bases and at J to 0 bases, leaving 4 bases not matched to a gene. The CDR3 extends over 14 amino acids. CDR1 GTSNPN and CDR2 SVGIG come from the germline V gene (reference sequence). Here the CDR3 reads CAWSPGQVNTEAFF. In nucleotides, the CDR3 is TGTGCCTGGAGCCCCGGACAGGTGAACACTGAAGCTTTCTTT.

The chain carries TRBV19 and TRBJ2-2, with unresolved D. This CDR3 contains 12 residues. The germline V and J ends were trimmed by 4 bases and 8 bases, with 8 bases remaining between them. Germline V CDR1 and CDR2: LNHDA, SQIVND (reference sequence). The CDR3: CASSTAPGELFF. The CDR3 DNA reads as TGTGCCAGTAGTACTGCCCCTGGGGAGCTGTTTTTT.

This chain links TRBV12-3 or TRBV12-4 with TRBJ2-7; D is unresolved. V was shortened by 4 bases and J by 3 bases, with 4 bases between the two germline ends. The CDR3 consists of 11 residues. This CDR3 is CASSSGYEQYF. CDR3 DNA: TGTGCCAGCAGTTCGGGCTACGAGCAGTACTTC.

The chain recombines TRBV2 with TRBJ1-2; D remains ambiguous. This CDR3 has 15 amino acids. Germline V gene data show CDR1 as SNHLY and CDR2 as FYNNEI. V gave up 7 bases and J gave up 8 bases, with 23 bases separating them. CDR3 bases: TGTGCCAGCAAACGTGAAGGACCCCCTAGGGAAGGCTACACCTTC. Its protein product is CASKREGPPREGYTF.

J is TRBJ2-1 and V is TRBV7-2; possibly TRBD2 for D (5 bases). The V end lost 4 bases, the J end lost 5 bases, and 12 bases lay between the germline ends. Looked up from germline, CDR1 is SGHTA and CDR2 is FQGNSA. This CDR3 is 14 amino acids long. The chain's CDR3 is CASSSGSVHNEQFF. In DNA, the CDR3 is TGTGCCAGCAGCTCGGGGTCCGTCCACAATGAGCAGTTCTTC.

The chain links TRBV19 to TRBJ1-3, with 11 bases lining up with TRBD1. Trimming at V came to 8 bases and at J to 0 bases, leaving 12 bases not matched to a gene. This CDR3 is built from 18 residues. Germline CDR1 is LNHDA and CDR2 is SQIVND (reference sequence). The CDR3 coding sequence is TGTGCCAGTCTCCCCCGACCCGGGACAGGGGGCTCTGGAAACACCATATATTTT. This sequence encodes CASLPRPGTGGSGNTIYF.

The rearrangement links TRBV5-5 to TRBJ2-7; 12 bases are shared with TRBD2. The germline V gene has CDR1 SGHKS and CDR2 YYEKEE (reference sequence). J lost 1 base, V lost 2 bases, and 13 bases had no gene match. This CDR3 contains 19 residues. The CDR3 region is CASSFSGLAGPGVSYEQYF. The CDR3 DNA is TGTGCCAGCAGCTTTTCCGGACTAGCGGGACCTGGGGTATCCTACGAGCAGTACTTC.

This chain links TRBV6-1 with TRBJ1-3, with 10 bases identical to TRBD1. With V trimmed by 4 bases and J by 3 bases, 6 bases remained unmatched. This CDR3 has 16 residues. CDR1 and CDR2 from the germline V gene are MNHNS and SASEGT. The CDR3 loop reads CASSAGQGMFGNTIYF. In DNA form, the CDR3 reads TGTGCCAGCAGTGCGGGACAGGGGATGTTTGGAAACACCATATATTTT.

This chain links TRBV16 with TRBJ2-3; a possible D gene is TRBD1 (6 bases). Germline loops: CDR1 KGHSY, CDR2 FQNENV. This CDR3 is 15 amino acids long. The V and J ends lost 0 bases and 2 bases respectively, with 9 bases between them. CDR3 in DNA: TGTGCCAGCAGCCAATCGAGGGGGAACACAGATACGCAGTATTTT. Translating gives CASSQSRGNTDTQYF.

V usage is TRBV5-5 and J usage is TRBJ1-2, with D possibly TRBD1 on 5 matching bases. This CDR3 has 18 residues. CDR1 SGHKS and CDR2 YYEKEE come from the germline V gene (reference sequence). The V end lost 3 bases, the J end lost 0 bases, and 21 bases lay between the germline ends. This CDR3 reads CASSYSLQTTDSNYGYTF. CDR3 DNA sequence: TGTGCCAGCAGCTACTCCCTGCAAACGACAGACTCTAACTATGGCTACACCTTC.

The chain has TRBV7-2 and TRBJ2-1; 7 bases are a match to TRBD2. With V trimmed by 5 bases and J by 0 bases, 7 bases remained unmatched. The CDR3 has 16 amino acids. Per germline, CDR1 SGHTA and CDR2 FQGNSA. CDR3 DNA sequence: TGTGCCAGCAGCGCCGGGAGGCCGAGCTCCTACAATGAGCAGTTCTTC. This codes for CASSAGRPSSYNEQFF.

The chain carries TRBV30 and TRBJ1-4, with 7 nucleotides matching TRBD1. CDR3 length equals 13 residues. CDR1 and CDR2 from the germline V gene are GTSNPN and SVGIG (reference sequence). The V segment lost 1 base and the J segment 7 bases; nucleotides outside the gene matches: 3. The CDR3 nucleotides are TGTGCCTGGAGTGGGGACAGATTTGAAAAACTGTTTTTT. Protein sequence: CAWSGDRFEKLFF.

J is TRBJ1-5 and V is TRBV4-2; D not resolved. From germline, CDR1 is LGHNA and CDR2 YNFKEQ. The length of the CDR3 is 13 residues. The ends were cut back, 0 bases at V and 7 bases at J, with 7 bases in the middle. CDR3 sequence: CASSQDLSQPQHF. CDR3 nucleotides: TGTGCCAGCAGCCAAGATTTAAGCCAGCCCCAGCATTTT.

The rearrangement uses TRBV9 and TRBJ2-1, with D possibly called TRBD1 or TRBD2 (5 bases each). Trimming left V 4 bases short and J 2 bases short, with 13 bases between. Germline assignment: CDR1 SGDLS and CDR2 YYNGEE. This CDR3 has 15 residues. CDR3 sequence (DNA): TGTGCCAGCAGCTTAGGGACCACAGCCTACAATGAGCAGTTCTTC. Translating it yields CASSLGTTAYNEQFF.

V usage is TRBV19 and J usage is TRBJ2-2; tentatively, D is TRBD1 (6 bases). With 6 bases removed from V and 5 bases from J, the gap between germline ends came to 13 bases. The CDR3 totals 14 residues. The germline V gene encodes CDR1 LNHDA and CDR2 SQIVND (reference sequence). The CDR3 DNA reads TGTGCCAGTAGCGAACAGGGATCAACCGGGGAGCTGTTTTTT. Translated: CASSEQGSTGELFF.

The rearrangement uses TRBV10-2 and TRBJ2-1; 8 bases map to TRBD2. The junction had 4 bases not matched to a gene; V was cut back by 4 bases and J by 5 bases. Germline CDR1 WSHSY, CDR2 SAAADI. CDR3 length: 14 residues. CDR3 in amino acids: CASSVAGGNNEQFF. In DNA form, the CDR3 reads TGCGCCAGCAGTGTGGCGGGGGGAAACAATGAGCAGTTCTTC.

This chain connects TRBV10-1 to TRBJ2-1; D is unresolved. Trimming shortened V by 3 bases and J by 5 bases, and 8 bases separated the two germline ends. CDR1 is WNHNN and CDR2 is SYGVQD in the germline V gene (reference sequence). The CDR3 runs to 13 residues. CDR3 sequence reads: CASSDRPDNEQFF. The CDR3 DNA is TGCGCCAGCAGTGACCGGCCAGACAATGAGCAGTTCTTC.

CDR3 in DNA: TGTGCCAGCAGTTTAGGGGGCTATGGCTACACCTTC. Amino acids: CASSLGGYGYTF. This chain links TRBV28 with TRBJ1-2; tentatively, D is TRBD1 (5 bases). CDR3 length: 12 residues. The germline CDR1 and CDR2 sequences are MDHEN and SYDVKM. Deletions cut 2 bases from V and 4 bases from J, with 5 bases between.

The V and J genes are TRBV7-3 and TRBJ2-3, with 7 bases matching TRBD1. This CDR3 contains 14 residues. Germline values: CDR1 SGHTA, CDR2 FQGTGA. Unmatched junction bases numbered 3, after V lost 5 bases and J lost 1 base. This CDR3 is CASSDGTGTDTQYF. DNA of the CDR3: TGTGCCAGCAGCGACGGGACAGGCACAGATACGCAGTATTTT.

V usage is TRBV5-1 and J usage is TRBJ2-1; D is possibly TRBD1 (6 bases). In germline, CDR1 is SGHRS, CDR2 YFSETQ. Trimming took 2 bases from V and 7 from J, leaving 7 bases between them. The CDR3 has 12 residues. CDR3: CASSFQGNEQFF. CDR3 nucleotide sequence: TGCGCCAGCAGCTTCCAGGGGAATGAGCAGTTCTTC. Together with reference TRBV5-1 and TRBJ2-1, the CDR3 gives the full variable domain: KAGVTQTPRYLIKTRGQQVTLSCSPISGHRSVSWYQQTPGQGLQFLFEYFSETQRNKGNFPGRFSGRQFSNSRSEMNVSTLELGDSALYLCASSFQGNEQFFGPGTRLTVL.

This chain's CDR3 is CASSDVGLSYGYTF. Written as DNA, the CDR3 is TGTGCCAGCAGTGATGTGGGCTTAAGCTATGGCTACACCTTC. The V and J genes are TRBV2 and TRBJ1-2; D is undetermined. V was trimmed by 3 bases and J by 4 bases, leaving 12 bases between them. Per germline, CDR1 SNHLY and CDR2 FYNNEI. This CDR3 contains 14 residues.

A remark on this clone: Different DNA sequences within this sample yield the same CDR3. V gene TRBV5-1 combines with J gene TRBJ1-2, with TRBD1 as a possible D gene (5 bases). Germline V gene sequence: CDR1 SGHRS, CDR2 YFSETQ. V was shortened by 0 bases and J by 2 bases, with 5 bases between the two germline ends. This CDR3 comprises 13 residues. The CDR3 DNA reads TGCGCCAGCAGCTTGGGGGGGAACTATGGCTACACCTTC. It is translated as CASSLGGNYGYTF.

The chain carries TRBV18 and TRBJ1-6; D ambiguous. This CDR3 spans 13 amino acids. V lost 1 base, J lost 8 bases, and 6 bases lay in between. CDR1 is KGHSH and CDR2 is LQKENI in the germline V gene. CDR3 amino acids: CASSPQGDSPLHF. The CDR3 nucleotides read TGTGCCAGCTCACCACAGGGAGATTCACCCCTCCACTTT.

J is TRBJ2-1 and V is TRBV10-3, with D hard to call. CDR1 ENHRY and CDR2 SYGVKD come from the germline V gene. The CDR3 has 13 amino acids. V dropped 0 bases and J dropped 12 bases, with 12 bases sitting between them. CDR3 protein: CAISESTGSGQFF. The CDR3 DNA reads TGTGCCATCAGTGAGTCGACGGGTTCGGGGCAGTTCTTC.